The TCR beta chain described here comes from a study of OX40 agonist ivuxolimab in advanced cancers. Study overall: With ivuxolimab, an agonistic anti-OX40 (CD134) antibody, patients were treated.

With 2 bases removed from V and 8 bases from J, the gap between germline ends came to 16 bases. This CDR3 is 15 amino acids long. CDR1 LNHDA and CDR2 SQIVND come from the germline V gene (reference sequence). Autoimmune disease history or systemic immunosuppression excluded patients. Measured with immunoSEQ multiplex PCR; TCRdb has only the in-frame clones, and not every one. The sample holds over 15,000 clones, roughly three quarters seen once. The specimen comprised CD4+ or CD8+ T cells sorted from blood, sampled in a trial of the OX40 agonist ivuxolimab. The clonotype was recovered from an adult with an advanced solid tumor such as melanoma, head and neck, liver or kidney cancer. The V and J genes are TRBV19 and TRBJ2-1; D unresolved. CDR3 sequence reads: CASSISRTSWDEQFF. The CDR3 bases are TGTGCCAGTAGTATAAGCCGGACGTCGTGGGATGAGCAGTTCTTC.